These T cell receptor beta chains were read from a single sample in a study of blood T cell repertoires in COVID-19. The repertoire was sequenced with immunoSEQ multiplex PCR; TCRdb's copy has only in-frame clones and lacks some. Among just over 300,000 clones, 70% to 90% were seen once, and the ten largest hold roughly 2.3%. What was sequenced was PBMCs or T cells enriched from blood (not recorded which). The source is a man aged 25-45 years who had recovered from COVID-19. Both conserved end residues are part of each CDR3. Fields, in order: CDR3 protein, CDR3 DNA, J gene, clone size, D gene, CDR3 length, V gene. D genes are given only for firm matches. Clone size is shown for a subset of rows, as once, few, many or a class of expanded clone.

cdr3_aa: CASGQGFYEQYF
cdr3_nt: TGTGCCAGCGGACAGGGGTTCTACGAGCAGTACTTC
j_call: TRBJ2-7
clone_size: NA
d_call: TRBD1
cdr3_length: 12
v_call: TRBV28

cdr3_aa: CASSSGQSYTEAFF
cdr3_nt: TGTGCCAGCAGCTCGGGACAGAGTTACACTGAAGCTTTCTTT
j_call: TRBJ1-1
clone_size: NA
d_call: TRBD1
cdr3_length: 14
v_call: TRBV11-2

cdr3_aa: CASSSFAQSSYEQYF
cdr3_nt: TGTGCCAGCAGCTCGTTTGCACAGAGCTCCTACGAGCAGTACTTC
j_call: TRBJ2-7
clone_size: NA
d_call: NA
cdr3_length: 15
v_call: TRBV11-2

cdr3_aa: CAAGQGAGTDTQYF
cdr3_nt: TGTGCCGCCGGACAGGGGGCCGGCACAGATACGCAGTATTTT
j_call: TRBJ2-3
clone_size: NA
d_call: TRBD1
cdr3_length: 14
v_call: TRBV6-5

cdr3_aa: CASSTGTGSNQPQHF
cdr3_nt: TGTGCCAGTAGTACCGGGACAGGGAGCAATCAGCCCCAGCATTTT
j_call: TRBJ1-5
clone_size: NA
d_call: TRBD1
cdr3_length: 15
v_call: TRBV19

cdr3_aa: CASSLEGGTITYGYTF
cdr3_nt: TGTGCCAGCAGCCTCGAAGGGGGGACTATTACCTATGGCTACACCTTC
j_call: TRBJ1-2
clone_size: NA
d_call: NA
cdr3_length: 16
v_call: TRBV7-6

cdr3_aa: CAWSDYRDSEAFF
cdr3_nt: TGTGCCTGGAGCGATTATCGGGACAGTGAAGCTTTCTTT
j_call: TRBJ1-1
clone_size: NA
d_call: TRBD1
cdr3_length: 13
v_call: TRBV30

cdr3_aa: CASSQGGWAIEQYF
cdr3_nt: TGTGCCAGCAGCCAAGGTGGATGGGCAATCGAGCAGTACTTC
j_call: TRBJ2-7
clone_size: NA
d_call: NA
cdr3_length: 14
v_call: TRBV14

cdr3_aa: CATERGTEGNQPQHF
cdr3_nt: TGTGCAACGGAACGTGGGACAGAGGGCAATCAGCCCCAGCATTTT
j_call: TRBJ1-5
clone_size: NA
d_call: TRBD1
cdr3_length: 15
v_call: TRBV14

cdr3_aa: CATSDSIGSKTSPLNTGELFF
cdr3_nt: TGTGCCACCAGTGATTCTATTGGTAGCAAGACTAGTCCCCTGAACACCGGGGAGCTGTTTTTT
j_call: TRBJ2-2
clone_size: NA
d_call: NA
cdr3_length: 21
v_call: TRBV24-1

cdr3_aa: CASSPSGGVSEQYF
cdr3_nt: TGTGCCAGCAGTCCTAGCGGGGGTGTAAGCGAGCAGTACTTC
j_call: TRBJ2-7
clone_size: NA
d_call: TRBD2
cdr3_length: 14
v_call: TRBV27

cdr3_aa: CASSSDRGSTDTQYF
cdr3_nt: TGTGCCAGCAGCTCGGACAGGGGAAGTACAGATACGCAGTATTTT
j_call: TRBJ2-3
clone_size: NA
d_call: TRBD1
cdr3_length: 15
v_call: TRBV7-8

cdr3_aa: CASSASGGWEKLFF
cdr3_nt: TGTGCCAGCAGCGCCTCAGGGGGGTGGGAAAAACTGTTTTTT
j_call: TRBJ1-4
clone_size: once
d_call: TRBD1
cdr3_length: 14
v_call: TRBV6-5

cdr3_aa: CASSLLAGGPSYEQYF
cdr3_nt: TGTGCCAGCAGTCTACTAGCGGGGGGCCCCTCCTACGAGCAGTACTTC
j_call: TRBJ2-7
clone_size: once
d_call: TRBD2
cdr3_length: 16
v_call: TRBV27